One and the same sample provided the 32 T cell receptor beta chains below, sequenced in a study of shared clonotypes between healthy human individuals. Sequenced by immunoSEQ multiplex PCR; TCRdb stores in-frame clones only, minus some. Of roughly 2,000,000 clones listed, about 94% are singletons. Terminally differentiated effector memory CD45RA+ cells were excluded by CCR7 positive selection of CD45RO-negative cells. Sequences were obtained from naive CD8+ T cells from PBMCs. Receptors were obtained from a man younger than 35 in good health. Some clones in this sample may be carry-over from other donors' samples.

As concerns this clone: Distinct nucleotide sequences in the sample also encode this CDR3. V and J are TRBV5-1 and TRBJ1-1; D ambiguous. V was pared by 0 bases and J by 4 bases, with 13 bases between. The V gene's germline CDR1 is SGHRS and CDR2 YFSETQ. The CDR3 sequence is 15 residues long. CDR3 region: CASSLAEVGGTEAFF. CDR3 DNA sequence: TGCGCCAGCAGCTTGGCCGAAGTGGGAGGCACTGAAGCTTTCTTT.

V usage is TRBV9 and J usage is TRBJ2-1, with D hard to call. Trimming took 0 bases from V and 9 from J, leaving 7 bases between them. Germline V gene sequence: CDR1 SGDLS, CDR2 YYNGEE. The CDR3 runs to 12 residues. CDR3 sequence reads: CASSVVDGEQFF. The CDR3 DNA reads TGTGCCAGCAGCGTAGTTGACGGTGAGCAGTTCTTC.

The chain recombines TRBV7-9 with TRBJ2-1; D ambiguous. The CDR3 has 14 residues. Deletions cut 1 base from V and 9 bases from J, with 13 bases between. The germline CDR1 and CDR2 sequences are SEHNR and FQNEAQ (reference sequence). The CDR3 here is CASSLGARLIEQFF. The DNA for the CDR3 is TGTGCCAGCAGCTTAGGAGCTCGCCTAATTGAGCAGTTCTTC. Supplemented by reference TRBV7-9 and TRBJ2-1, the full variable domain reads DTGVSQNPRHKITKRGQNVTFRCDPISEHNRLYWYRQTLGQGPEFLTYFQNEAQLEKSRLLSDRFSAERPKGSFSTLEIQRTEQGDSAMYLCASSLGARLIEQFFGPGTRLTVL.

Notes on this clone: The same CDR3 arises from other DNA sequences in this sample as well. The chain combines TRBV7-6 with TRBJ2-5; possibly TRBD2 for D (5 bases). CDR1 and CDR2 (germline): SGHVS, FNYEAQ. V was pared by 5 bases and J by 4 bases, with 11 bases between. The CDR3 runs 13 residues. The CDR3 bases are TGTGCCAGCAGCCTTTCACTAGGAGAGACCCAGTACTTC. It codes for CASSLSLGETQYF.

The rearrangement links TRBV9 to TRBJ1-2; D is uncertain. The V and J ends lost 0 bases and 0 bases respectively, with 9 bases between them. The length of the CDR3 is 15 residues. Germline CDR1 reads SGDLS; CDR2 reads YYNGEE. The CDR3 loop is CASSVATDTNYGYTF. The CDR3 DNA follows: TGTGCCAGCAGCGTAGCTACAGATACTAACTATGGCTACACCTTC.

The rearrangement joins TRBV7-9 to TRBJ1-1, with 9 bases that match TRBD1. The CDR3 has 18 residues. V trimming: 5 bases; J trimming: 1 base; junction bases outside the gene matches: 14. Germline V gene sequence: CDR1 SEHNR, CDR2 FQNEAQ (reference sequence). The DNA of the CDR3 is TGTGCCAGCAGCACGAGGGACAGGGATTTTGTTTGGAACACTGAAGCTTTCTTT. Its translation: CASSTRDRDFVWNTEAFF.

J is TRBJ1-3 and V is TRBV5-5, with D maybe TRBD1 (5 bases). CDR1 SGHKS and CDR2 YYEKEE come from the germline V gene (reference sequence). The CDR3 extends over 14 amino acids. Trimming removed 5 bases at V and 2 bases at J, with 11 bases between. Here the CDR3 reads CASSSGRAGNTIYF. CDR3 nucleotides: TGTGCCAGCAGTTCGGGGCGGGCTGGAAACACCATATATTTT.

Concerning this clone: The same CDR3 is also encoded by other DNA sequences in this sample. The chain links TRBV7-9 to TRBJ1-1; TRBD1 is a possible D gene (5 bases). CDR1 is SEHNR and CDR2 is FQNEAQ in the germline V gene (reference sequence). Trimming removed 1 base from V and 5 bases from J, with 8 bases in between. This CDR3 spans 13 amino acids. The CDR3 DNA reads TGTGCCAGCAGCTTAGGGGACCCAACTGAAGCTTTCTTT. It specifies CASSLGDPTEAFF.

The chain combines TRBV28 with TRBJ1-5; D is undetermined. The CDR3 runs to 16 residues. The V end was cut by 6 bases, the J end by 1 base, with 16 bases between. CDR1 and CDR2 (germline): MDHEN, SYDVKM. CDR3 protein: CASSPSRFWSNQPQHF. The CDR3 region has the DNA TGTGCCAGCAGCCCATCGCGTTTTTGGAGCAATCAGCCCCAGCATTTT.

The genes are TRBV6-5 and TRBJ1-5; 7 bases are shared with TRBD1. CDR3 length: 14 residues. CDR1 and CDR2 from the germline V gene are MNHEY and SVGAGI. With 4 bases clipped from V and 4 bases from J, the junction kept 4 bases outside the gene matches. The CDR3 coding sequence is TGTGCCAGCAGTTTTACAGGGGTGAATCAGCCCCAGCATTTT. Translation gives CASSFTGVNQPQHF.

CDR3 region: CASSGRVGSDTRTDTQYF. Written as DNA, the CDR3 is TGCGCCAGCAGTGGCCGGGTTGGGAGCGACACCCGCACAGATACGCAGTATTTT. This sequence joins TRBV10-1 and TRBJ2-3; D is possibly TRBD2 (5 bases). CDR3 length equals 18 residues. Trimming left V 4 bases short and J 1 base short, with 21 bases between. Germline CDR1 reads WNHNN; CDR2 reads SYGVQD (reference sequence).

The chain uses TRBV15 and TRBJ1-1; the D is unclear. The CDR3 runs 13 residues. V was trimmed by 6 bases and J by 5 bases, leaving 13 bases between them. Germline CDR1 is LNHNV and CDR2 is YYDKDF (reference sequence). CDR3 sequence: CATSPGVGTEAFF. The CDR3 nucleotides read TGTGCCACCAGTCCCGGGGTCGGTACTGAAGCTTTCTTT.

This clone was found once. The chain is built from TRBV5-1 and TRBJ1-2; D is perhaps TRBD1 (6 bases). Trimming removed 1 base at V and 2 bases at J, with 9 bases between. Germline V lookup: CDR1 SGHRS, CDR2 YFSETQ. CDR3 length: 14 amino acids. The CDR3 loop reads CASSLFGGNYGYTF. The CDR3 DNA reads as TGCGCCAGCAGCTTGTTCGGGGGCAACTATGGCTACACCTTC. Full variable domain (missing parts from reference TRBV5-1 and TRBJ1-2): KAGVTQTPRYLIKTRGQQVTLSCSPISGHRSVSWYQQTPGQGLQFLFEYFSETQRNKGNFPGRFSGRQFSNSRSEMNVSTLELGDSALYLCASSLFGGNYGYTFGSGTRLTVV.

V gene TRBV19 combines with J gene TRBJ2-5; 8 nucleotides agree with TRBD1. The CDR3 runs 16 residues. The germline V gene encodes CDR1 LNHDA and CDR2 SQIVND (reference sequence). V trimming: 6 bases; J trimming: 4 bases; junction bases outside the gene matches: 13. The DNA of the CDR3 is TGTGCCAGTAGCCCCTTTATGGCGGGACAGGTAGAGACCCAGTACTTC. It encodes CASSPFMAGQVETQYF. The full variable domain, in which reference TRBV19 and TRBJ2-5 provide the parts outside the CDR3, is DGGITQSPKYLFRKEGQNVTLSCEQNLNHDAMYWYRQDPGQGLRLIYYSQIVNDFQKGDIAEGYSVSREKKESFPLTVTSAQKNPTAFYLCASSPFMAGQVETQYFGPGTRLLVL.

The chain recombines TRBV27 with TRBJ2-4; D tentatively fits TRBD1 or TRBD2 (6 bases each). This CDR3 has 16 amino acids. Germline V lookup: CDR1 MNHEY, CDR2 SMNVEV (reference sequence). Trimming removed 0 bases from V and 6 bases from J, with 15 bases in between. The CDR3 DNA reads TGTGCCAGCAGTTTATCAAGGGGGGACGACCGAAACATTCAGTACTTC. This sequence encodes CASSLSRGDDRNIQYF.

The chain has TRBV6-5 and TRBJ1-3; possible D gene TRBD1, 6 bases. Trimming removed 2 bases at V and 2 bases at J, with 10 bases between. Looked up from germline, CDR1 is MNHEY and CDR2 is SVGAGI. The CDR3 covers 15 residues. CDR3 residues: CASSYRGLTGNTIYF. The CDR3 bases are TGTGCCAGCAGTTACAGGGGGTTGACTGGAAACACCATATATTTT.

The DNA of the CDR3 is TGTGCCAGCAGCCGAGCTAGCGGGAGGGCTTACGAGCAGTACTTC. Amino acid sequence: CASSRASGRAYEQYF. The chain combines TRBV14 with TRBJ2-7; the match to TRBD2 covers 12 bases. Unmatched junction bases numbered 5, after V lost 4 bases and J lost 4 bases. CDR1 and CDR2 from the germline V gene are SGHDN and FVKESK. CDR3 length: 15 residues.

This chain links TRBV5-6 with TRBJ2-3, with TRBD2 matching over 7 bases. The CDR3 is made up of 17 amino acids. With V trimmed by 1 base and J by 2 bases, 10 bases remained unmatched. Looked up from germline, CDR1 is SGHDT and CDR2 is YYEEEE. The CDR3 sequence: CASSLRGLAANTDTQYF. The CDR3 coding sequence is TGTGCCAGCAGCTTGAGGGGTCTAGCGGCCAACACAGATACGCAGTATTTT.

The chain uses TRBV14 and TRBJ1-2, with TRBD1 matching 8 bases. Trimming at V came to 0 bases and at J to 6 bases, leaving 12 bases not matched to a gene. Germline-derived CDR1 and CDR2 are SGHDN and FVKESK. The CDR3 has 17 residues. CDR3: CASSQDQQGARLNGYTF. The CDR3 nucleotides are TGTGCCAGCAGCCAAGATCAGCAGGGGGCTCGCCTCAATGGCTACACCTTC.

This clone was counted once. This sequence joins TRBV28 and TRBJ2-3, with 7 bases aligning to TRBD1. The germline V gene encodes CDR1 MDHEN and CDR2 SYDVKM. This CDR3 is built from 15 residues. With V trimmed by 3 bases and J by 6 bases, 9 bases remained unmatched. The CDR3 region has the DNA TGTGCCAGCAGTTTCGCGACAGGGCTTTCGGATACGCAGTATTTT. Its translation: CASSFATGLSDTQYF.

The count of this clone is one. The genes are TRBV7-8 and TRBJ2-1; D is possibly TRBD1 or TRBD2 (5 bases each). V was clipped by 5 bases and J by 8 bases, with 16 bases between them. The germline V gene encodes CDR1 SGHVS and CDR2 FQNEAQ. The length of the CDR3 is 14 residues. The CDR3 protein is CASSPASGDHEQFF. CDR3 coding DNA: TGTGCCAGCAGCCCGGCCTCCGGGGACCATGAGCAGTTCTTC. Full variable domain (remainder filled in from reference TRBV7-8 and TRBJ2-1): GAGVSQSPRYKVAKRGQDVALRCDPISGHVSLFWYQQALGQGPEFLTYFQNEAQLDKSGLPSDRFFAERPEGSVSTLKIQRTQQEDSAVYLCASSPASGDHEQFFGPGTRLTVL.

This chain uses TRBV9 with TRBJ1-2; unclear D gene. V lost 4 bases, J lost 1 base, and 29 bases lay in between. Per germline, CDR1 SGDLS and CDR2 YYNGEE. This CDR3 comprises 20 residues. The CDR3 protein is CASSSWRVGPLTPHNYGYTF. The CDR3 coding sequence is TGTGCCAGCAGCTCCTGGAGAGTCGGCCCTTTAACACCACATAACTATGGCTACACCTTC.

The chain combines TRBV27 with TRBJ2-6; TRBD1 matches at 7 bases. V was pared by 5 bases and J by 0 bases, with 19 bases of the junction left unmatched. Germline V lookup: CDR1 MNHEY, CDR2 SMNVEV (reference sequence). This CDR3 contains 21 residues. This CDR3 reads CASSPLPGQYPSTSGANVLTF. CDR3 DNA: TGTGCCAGCAGTCCACTCCCGGGACAGTATCCGTCGACCTCTGGGGCCAACGTCCTGACTTTC.

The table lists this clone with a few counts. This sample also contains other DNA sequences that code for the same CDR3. The CDR3 region is CASSLDRNSNQPQHF. DNA of the CDR3: TGTGCCAGCAGCTTGGACAGAAATAGCAATCAGCCCCAGCATTTT. V and J are TRBV7-2 and TRBJ1-5; TRBD1 is a possible D gene (6 bases). V lost 3 bases and J lost 0, with 9 bases in between. CDR3 length: 15 residues. Germline lookup yields CDR1 SGHTA and CDR2 FQGNSA.

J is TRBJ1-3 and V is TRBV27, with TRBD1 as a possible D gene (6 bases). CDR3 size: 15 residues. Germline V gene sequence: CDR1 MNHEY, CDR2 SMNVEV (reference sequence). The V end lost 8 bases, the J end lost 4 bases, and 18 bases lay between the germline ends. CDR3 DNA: TGTGCCAGCGCCCCCACAGGGACTTCGGGAAACACCATATATTTT. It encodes CASAPTGTSGNTIYF.

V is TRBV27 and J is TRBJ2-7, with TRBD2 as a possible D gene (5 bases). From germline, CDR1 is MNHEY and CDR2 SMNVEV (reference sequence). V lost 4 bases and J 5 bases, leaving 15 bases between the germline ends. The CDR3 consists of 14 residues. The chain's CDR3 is CASSSSGWPHEQYF. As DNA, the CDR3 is TGTGCCAGCAGTTCCAGCGGTTGGCCCCACGAGCAGTACTTC.

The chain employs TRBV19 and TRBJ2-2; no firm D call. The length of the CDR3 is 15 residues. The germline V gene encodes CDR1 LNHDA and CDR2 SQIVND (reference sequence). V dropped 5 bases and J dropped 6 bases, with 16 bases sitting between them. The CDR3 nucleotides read TGTGCCAGTAGTGACGTCACCCTAAGGCCCGGGGAGCTGTTTTTT. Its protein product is CASSDVTLRPGELFF.

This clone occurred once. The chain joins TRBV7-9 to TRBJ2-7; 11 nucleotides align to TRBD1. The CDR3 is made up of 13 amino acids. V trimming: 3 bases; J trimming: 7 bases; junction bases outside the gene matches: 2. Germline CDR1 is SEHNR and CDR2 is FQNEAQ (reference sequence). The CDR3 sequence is CASSLDRGQEQYF. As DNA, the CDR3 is TGTGCCAGCAGCTTGGACAGGGGGCAGGAGCAGTACTTC. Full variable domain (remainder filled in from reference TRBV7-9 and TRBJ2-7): DTGVSQNPRHKITKRGQNVTFRCDPISEHNRLYWYRQTLGQGPEFLTYFQNEAQLEKSRLLSDRFSAERPKGSFSTLEIQRTEQGDSAMYLCASSLDRGQEQYFGPGTRLTVT.

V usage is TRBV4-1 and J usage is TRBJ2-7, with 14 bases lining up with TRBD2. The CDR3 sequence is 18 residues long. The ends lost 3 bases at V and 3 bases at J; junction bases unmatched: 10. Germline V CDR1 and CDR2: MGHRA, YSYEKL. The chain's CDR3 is CASSQGEGLAGDGYEQYF. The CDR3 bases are TGCGCCAGCAGCCAGGGAGAGGGACTAGCGGGAGATGGCTACGAGCAGTACTTC.

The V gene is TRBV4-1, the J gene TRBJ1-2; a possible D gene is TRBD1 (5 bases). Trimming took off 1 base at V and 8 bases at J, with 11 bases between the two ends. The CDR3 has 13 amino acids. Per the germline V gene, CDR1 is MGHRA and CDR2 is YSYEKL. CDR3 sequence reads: CASSQAGKDGYTF. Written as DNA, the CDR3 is TGCGCCAGCAGCCAAGCAGGGAAGGACGGCTACACCTTC.

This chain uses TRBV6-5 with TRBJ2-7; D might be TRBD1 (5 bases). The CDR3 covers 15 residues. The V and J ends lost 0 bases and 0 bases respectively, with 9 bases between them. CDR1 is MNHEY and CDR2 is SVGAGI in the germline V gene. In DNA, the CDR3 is TGTGCCAGCAGTTACTCACAGGACCTCTCCTACGAGCAGTACTTC. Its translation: CASSYSQDLSYEQYF.

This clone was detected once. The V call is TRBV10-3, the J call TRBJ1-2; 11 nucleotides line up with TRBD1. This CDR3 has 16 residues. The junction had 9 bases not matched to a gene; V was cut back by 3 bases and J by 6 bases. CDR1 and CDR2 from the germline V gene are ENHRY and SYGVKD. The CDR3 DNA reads TGTGCCATCAGTGACTCGGACAGGGGGCGGGTTAATGGCTACACCTTC. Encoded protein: CAISDSDRGRVNGYTF.